These 19 T cell receptor beta chains share one sample of origin, sequenced in a study of regulatory T cells in long-lasting Graves disease (dated by TCRdb to the early 2020s). The library was obtained by multiplex PCR. Sequencing was carried out with an Illumina HiSeq 4000. iRepertoire HTBI primers and Arm-PCR amplification of CDR3 regions were used to construct TCR beta libraries. TCRdb trimmed the raw reads at Q25, called clones with MiXCR and kept productive beta chains. Here each entry gathers all rows of one CDR3 protein and keeps the most common genes and DNA. Within this sample are around 250,000 distinct CDR3 sequences, with around 19% of them counted one time only. The ten largest clones add up to 14% of the sample. The time point tag for this specimen amounts to: newly diagnosed GD, antithyroid drugs for less than 3 months. For both TCR sequencing and RNA sequencing, RNA was extracted from PBMCs in TRIzol.

These same data were also listed under a study on T cells in Graves' hyperthyroidism and ophthalmopathy.

Here the sequenced sample was peripheral blood mononuclear cells (PBMCs), taken at new diagnosis, from a patient treated with antithyroid drugs. The receptors derive from a woman aged 25-40 years with Graves disease. Donor details come from another sample of the same person, matched by shared clones.

The J gene is TRBJ2-3, the V gene TRBV29-1, with a weak D call TRBD2 (7 bases). Trimming shortened V by 7 bases and J by 2 bases, and 25 bases separated the two germline ends. Germline loops: CDR1 SQVTM, CDR2 ANQGSEA. This CDR3 is 17 amino acids long. CDR3 sequence: CSAERLWGGGLTDTQYF. CDR3 nucleotide sequence: TGCAGCGCCGAGAGGCTGTGGGGGGGGGGGCTCACAGATACGCAGTATTTT.

This clonotype was detected only a few times. The chain is built from TRBV11-1 and TRBJ2-3, with D tentatively TRBD2 (5 bases). The CDR3 runs to 16 residues. Trimming cost V 7 bases and J 3 bases, with 20 bases left between them. Looked up from germline, CDR1 is SGHAT and CDR2 is FQDESV (reference sequence). The CDR3 DNA sequence: TGTGCCAGCACCCCTCGGTCCTTAGGAGGAACAGATACGCAGTATTTT. Protein sequence: CASTPRSLGGTDTQYF.

This clonotype was seen more than once but under ten times. A clone one base away is much larger, so this may be a read error. In nucleotides, the CDR3 is TGTGCCACCAGCAGAGTAAGGACGTACAATGAGCAGTTCTTC. As protein: CATSRVRTYNEQFF. The rearrangement uses TRBV15 and TRBJ2-1; D ambiguous. V lost 1 base to trimming and J lost 4 bases, with 8 bases between them. The CDR3 runs 14 residues. Germline V gives CDR1 LNHNV, CDR2 YYDKDF (reference sequence).

The J gene is TRBJ1-1, the V gene TRBV7-2; a possible D gene is TRBD1 (5 bases). Germline lookup yields CDR1 SGHTA and CDR2 FQGNSA. This CDR3 spans 16 amino acids. The V gene lost 1 base and the J gene lost 4 bases, with 16 bases spanning the gap. The CDR3 protein is CASSLVGTGLGTEAFF. The CDR3 DNA sequence: TGTGCCAGCAGCTTAGTGGGAACAGGCCTTGGCACTGAAGCTTTCTTT.

This clonotype came up many times. V is TRBV27 and J is TRBJ2-2; D perhaps matches TRBD1 (5 bases). The V gene's germline CDR1 is MNHEY and CDR2 SMNVEV (reference sequence). CDR3 size: 17 residues. Trimming took off 3 bases at V and 1 base at J, with 15 bases between the two ends. CDR3 coding DNA: TGTGCCAGCAGTTTTCTACCCTCTAGGGGGAACACCGGGGAGCTGTTTTTT. It translates to CASSFLPSRGNTGELFF.

This clonotype has a count of ten or more. The chain carries TRBV7-2 and TRBJ2-3; 8 nucleotides line up with TRBD2. V lost 5 bases and J lost 5; bases outside the gene matches: 9. The CDR3 runs 15 residues. CDR1 is SGHTA and CDR2 is FQGNSA in the germline V gene. The CDR3 DNA follows: TGTGCCAGCAGCAACACCGGGGGGGCCGTAGATACGCAGTATTTT. It encodes CASSNTGGAVDTQYF.

This clonotype occurred many times. This chain links TRBV29-1 with TRBJ2-1; weak D call: TRBD1 (6 bases). Trimming shortened V by 7 bases and J by 2 bases, and 12 bases separated the two germline ends. The CDR3 spans 13 residues. Germline lookup yields CDR1 SQVTM and CDR2 ANQGSEA. CDR3 nucleotide sequence: TGCAGCGCGGCCCGGGACACCTACAATGAGCAGTTCTTC. Translated, it gives CSAARDTYNEQFF.

This clonotype was counted at least ten times. V usage is TRBV6-1 and J usage is TRBJ2-5; perhaps TRBD2 as D (6 bases). The CDR3 spans 13 residues. Germline V gene data show CDR1 as MNHNS and CDR2 as SASEGT. Trimming removed 10 bases from V and 0 bases from J, with 12 bases in between. The CDR3: CATRDLYQETQYF. The CDR3, as DNA: TGTGCCACGCGGGACTTGTACCAAGAGACCCAGTACTTC.

This clonotype has ten or more counts. This chain connects TRBV19 to TRBJ1-1, with 7 positions matching TRBD1. In germline, CDR1 is LNHDA, CDR2 SQIVND (reference sequence). The trim removed 5 bases at V and 2 bases at J, leaving 8 bases unmatched. The CDR3 runs to 15 residues. Here the CDR3 DNA reads TGTGCCAGTAGTGGCCGGGACAGACTAAACACTGAAGCTTTCTTT. Translation: CASSGRDRLNTEAFF.

This clonotype has a count of ten or more. J is TRBJ2-1 and V is TRBV10-2, with 8 bases fitting TRBD2. With 10 bases clipped from V and 6 bases from J, the junction kept 5 bases outside the gene matches. Germline V lookup: CDR1 WSHSY, CDR2 SAAADI. The CDR3 covers 12 residues. The CDR3 DNA reads as TGCGCCACCGGGACTAGAGTCAATGAGCAGTTCTTC. This sequence encodes CATGTRVNEQFF.

This clonotype was seen more than once but under ten times. The CDR3 reads CSATRGRAGELFF. The DNA for the CDR3 is TGCAGTGCTACCCGGGGCAGAGCCGGGGAGCTGTTTTTT. V gene TRBV20-1 combines with J gene TRBJ2-2, with D perhaps matching TRBD1 or TRBD2 (5 bases each). CDR3 length: 13 amino acids. Trimming left V 4 bases short and J 6 bases short, with 12 bases between. Germline loops: CDR1 DFQATT, CDR2 SNEGSKA (reference sequence).

This clonotype was recorded at least ten times. This sequence joins TRBV9 and TRBJ1-1; D remains ambiguous. V was shortened by 4 bases and J by 1 base, with 17 bases between the two germline ends. The CDR3 loop spans 16 amino acids. Germline V gene data show CDR1 as SGDLS and CDR2 as YYNGEE. In nucleotides, the CDR3 is TGTGCCAGCAGCCCTCGGGGTTCGGTTCCGAACACTGAAGCTTTCTTT. Its protein product is CASSPRGSVPNTEAFF.

The genes are TRBV25-1 and TRBJ1-2; a possible D gene is TRBD1 (6 bases). Germline V CDR1 and CDR2: MGHDK, SYGVNS. V was cut by 5 bases and J by 8 bases, with 21 bases left in between. This CDR3 comprises 15 residues. This CDR3 reads CASSSFDRILGGYTF. In DNA form, the CDR3 reads TGTGCCAGCAGTTCGTTCGACAGGATCTTGGGGGGCTACACCTTC.

A note on this clonotype: Since a much larger clone is just one base distant, this may be a read error. The chain has TRBV7-9 and TRBJ2-7; D assignment may be TRBD1 or TRBD2 (5 bases each). Germline CDR1 reads SEHNR; CDR2 reads FQNEAQ (reference sequence). This CDR3 is 16 amino acids long. CDR3 in amino acids: CASSLITSAVGREQYF. The CDR3, as DNA: TGCGCCAGCAGCCTCATAACTTCAGCGGTGGGGCGTGAGCAGTACTTC.

This clonotype was found many times. CDR3 amino acids: CASLTGGDRSQPQHF. The DNA for the CDR3 is TGTGCCAGCTTAACTGGGGGGGACAGGAGTCAGCCCCAGCATTTT. The gene calls are TRBV2 and TRBJ1-5, with 8 bases aligning to TRBD1. V was pared by 8 bases and J by 6 bases, with 12 bases of the junction left unmatched. Looked up from germline, CDR1 is SNHLY and CDR2 is FYNNEI. This CDR3 contains 15 residues.

The V gene is TRBV6-4, the J gene TRBJ2-1; D perhaps matches TRBD1 (7 bases). Trimming took 4 bases from V and 8 from J, leaving 18 bases between them. This CDR3 region has 15 residues. The germline V gene has CDR1 MRHNA and CDR2 SNTAGT. This chain's CDR3 is CASSVGQGGSDEQFF. The CDR3 DNA sequence: TGTGCCAGCAGTGTTGGCCAGGGGGGTAGTGATGAGCAGTTCTTC.

Written as DNA, the CDR3 is TGTGCCATCAGTGAGGCGGGGGCGAGGAGAACTGAAGCTTTCTTT. It is translated as CAISEAGARRTEAFF. V gene TRBV10-3 combines with J gene TRBJ1-1; D may be TRBD1 (6 bases). V dropped 2 bases and J dropped 5 bases, with 15 bases sitting between them. The CDR3 spans 15 residues. CDR1 and CDR2 (germline): ENHRY, SYGVKD.

This clonotype was observed many times. Sequence at one end of the junction differs from germline and may be a read error. The V and J genes are TRBV5-1 and TRBJ2-5, with a weak D call TRBD2 (5 bases). CDR1 is SGHRS, CDR2 YFSETQ, per germline. CDR3 size: 14 residues. In nucleotides, the CDR3 is TGTGCCAGCAGCTCCGGGATCCAAGGAGAGACCCAGTACTTC. As protein: CASSSGIQGETQYF.

This clonotype was seen ten or more times. V and J are TRBV5-1 and TRBJ2-3; 9 bases are a match to TRBD1. This CDR3 has 14 amino acids. Losses at the gene ends were 5 bases for V and 5 bases for J; bases not matched to a gene: 6. Germline CDR1 and CDR2: SGHRS and YFSETQ. The CDR3 spells CASSRGQGKDTQYF. The CDR3 DNA follows: TGCGCCAGCAGTCGGGGACAGGGTAAAGATACGCAGTATTTT.